This TCR beta chain was captured in a study of siplizumab effects on memory and regulatory T cells. Study results and limitations: The apparent diversity of naive T cells exceeded that of memory cells, and naive T cells seemed to make a major contribution to the alloresponse. Alloreactive CD4+ clones that could be mapped were on average about 70% Treg-derived with siplizumab, against 25% to 30% in controls.

Points on this clone: The antigen remains undetermined.

Assay: immunoSEQ multiplex PCR; the TCRdb copy retains only in-frame clones and omits some. The sample includes around 100,000 clones, about 94% of them seen just once. The sequencing sample was made of non-Treg CD4+ T cells sorted from blood. The receptor was derived from a human donor in good health.

As DNA, the CDR3 is TGCGCCAGCAGCAACCGGGACTTGGGCGGCTACACCTTC. Translation: CASSNRDLGGYTF. The rearrangement joins TRBV5-1 to TRBJ1-2; perhaps TRBD1 as D (5 bases). Germline V gene lookup returns CDR1 SGHRS and CDR2 YFSETQ. V was trimmed by 4 bases and J by 8 bases, leaving 15 bases between them. The CDR3 extends over 13 amino acids. Full variable domain (missing parts from reference TRBV5-1 and TRBJ1-2): KAGVTQTPRYLIKTRGQQVTLSCSPISGHRSVSWYQQTPGQGLQFLFEYFSETQRNKGNFPGRFSGRQFSNSRSEMNVSTLELGDSALYLCASSNRDLGGYTFGSGTRLTVV.